This entry lists 12 T cell receptor beta chains sequenced from one sample in a study of shared clonotypes between healthy human individuals. Profiling relied on immunoSEQ multiplex PCR, and the TCRdb table lists in-frame clones only, not all of them. The table shows 730,000 or so clones, with around 72% occurring only once. The sequencing sample was made of memory CD4+ T cells sorted from blood. Described subset: CD45RA-negative fraction. Receptors originate from a woman in her thirties in good health.

This clone was recorded a few times. The CDR3 protein is CASSLRQGGNTGELFF. CDR3 bases: TGCGCCAGCAGCTTACGACAGGGTGGTAACACCGGGGAGCTGTTTTTT. The rearrangement links TRBV5-1 to TRBJ2-2, with 7 bases that match TRBD1. The ends lost 2 bases at V and 2 bases at J; junction bases unmatched: 6. In germline, CDR1 is SGHRS, CDR2 YFSETQ. The CDR3 consists of 16 residues.

The genes are TRBV5-1 and TRBJ2-3, with unresolved D. Germline V lookup: CDR1 SGHRS, CDR2 YFSETQ. The CDR3 loop spans 14 amino acids. With 5 bases removed from V and 1 base from J, the gap between germline ends came to 11 bases. The CDR3, as DNA: TGCGCCAGCAGGAAACAAACGGGCACAGATACGCAGTATTTT. Encoded protein: CASRKQTGTDTQYF.

The table lists this clone with a count of one. This specimen includes other DNA sequences encoding the same CDR3. The CDR3, as DNA: TGTGCCAGCAGTCTAGTGGACACTGAAGCTTTCTTT. Protein: CASSLVDTEAFF. This sequence joins TRBV5-4 and TRBJ1-1; no clear D. In germline, CDR1 is SGHNT, CDR2 YYREEE (reference sequence). This CDR3 region has 12 residues. V lost 5 bases and J lost 3, with 8 bases in between.

The chain uses TRBV11-3 and TRBJ1-5, with 7 nucleotides matching TRBD1. Germline lookup yields CDR1 SGHNT and CDR2 YENEEA. V shed 5 bases and J 0 bases; nucleotides not matched to a gene: 7. This CDR3 region has 16 residues. The CDR3 region is CASSPGQNYSNQPQHF. CDR3 in DNA: TGTGCCAGCAGCCCGGGACAGAATTATAGCAATCAGCCCCAGCATTTT.

This rearrangement joins TRBV18 to TRBJ1-5, with D possibly being TRBD1 (5 bases). CDR1 is KGHSH, CDR2 LQKENI, per germline. This CDR3 has 16 amino acids. V was cut by 3 bases and J by 9 bases, with 21 bases left in between. This CDR3 reads CASSPSGAQAFRPQHF. The CDR3 region has the DNA TGTGCCAGCTCACCTAGTGGTGCACAGGCATTTCGGCCCCAGCATTTT.

J is TRBJ1-1 and V is TRBV7-9; the D is unclear. CDR1 is SEHNR, CDR2 FQNEAQ, per germline (reference sequence). CDR3 length: 14 amino acids. Trimming pared 3 bases from V and 3 bases from J, leaving 11 bases between. CDR3 in DNA: TGTGCCAGCAGCTTCCATTCGAGGGACACTGAAGCTTTCTTT. This encodes CASSFHSRDTEAFF.

The chain employs TRBV7-9 and TRBJ1-5; a possible D gene is TRBD1 (5 bases). Germline V gene lookup returns CDR1 SEHNR and CDR2 FQNEAQ (reference sequence). The CDR3 has 17 amino acids. Trimming cost V 1 base and J 2 bases, with 15 bases left between them. CDR3 in amino acids: CASSLVLPGARNQPQHF. CDR3 DNA: TGTGCCAGCAGCTTAGTGCTCCCCGGGGCCCGCAATCAGCCCCAGCATTTT.

This clone showed up just a few times. The chain uses TRBV27 and TRBJ1-1; no definite D call. Deletions cut 6 bases from V and 0 bases from J, with 14 bases between. Germline V gene data show CDR1 as MNHEY and CDR2 as SMNVEV (reference sequence). The CDR3 extends over 15 amino acids. This chain's CDR3 is CASSSPEGLNTEAFF. DNA for the CDR3: TGTGCCAGCAGCTCCCCCGAAGGGTTGAACACTGAAGCTTTCTTT.

By share of the sample, this clone is medium-sized. This rearrangement joins TRBV7-3 to TRBJ2-2; 7 nucleotides line up with TRBD2. The germline CDR1 and CDR2 sequences are SGHTA and FQGTGA. V dropped 8 bases and J dropped 5; count of bases not matched to a gene: 5. The CDR3 extends over 13 amino acids. The CDR3 here is CASGAGETGELFF. The CDR3 DNA follows: TGTGCCAGCGGCGCGGGAGAGACCGGGGAGCTGTTTTTT.

The chain recombines TRBV5-1 with TRBJ2-7; D might be TRBD1 (5 bases). V was shortened by 4 bases and J by 5 bases, with 19 bases between the two germline ends. Germline V gene sequence: CDR1 SGHRS, CDR2 YFSETQ. The CDR3 covers 15 residues. The CDR3 DNA reads as TGCGCCAGCAGCAAGGACCCAACGACAGATCACGAGCAGTACTTC. As protein: CASSKDPTTDHEQYF. Looking up the rest from reference TRBV5-1 and TRBJ2-7 gives the full variable domain: KAGVTQTPRYLIKTRGQQVTLSCSPISGHRSVSWYQQTPGQGLQFLFEYFSETQRNKGNFPGRFSGRQFSNSRSEMNVSTLELGDSALYLCASSKDPTTDHEQYFGPGTRLTVT.

The chain is built from TRBV7-7 and TRBJ2-7, with D perhaps TRBD2 (6 bases). This CDR3 is 13 amino acids long. The germline gives CDR1 SSHAT, CDR2 FNYEAQ (reference sequence). V was cut by 5 bases and J by 8 bases, with 16 bases left in between. The CDR3 coding sequence is TGTGCCAGCAGCGCCCGACTAGAGACCAAGCAGTACTTC. It encodes CASSARLETKQYF.

This chain links TRBV4-1 with TRBJ2-1; possible D gene TRBD2, 5 bases. Germline V gene data show CDR1 as MGHRA and CDR2 as YSYEKL. V was cut by 1 base and J by 8 bases, with 15 bases left in between. The CDR3 spans 15 residues. This chain's CDR3 is CASSQVSGVRYEQFF. The CDR3 DNA reads TGCGCCAGCAGCCAAGTCTCCGGGGTACGTTATGAGCAGTTCTTC.